This TCR beta chain was captured by sequencing in a study of shared clonotypes between healthy human individuals. Broader study findings: Against clonotypes common to all four donors, non-shared ones had lower generation probabilities.

Sequencing was performed with immunoSEQ multiplex PCR; in TCRdb, only in-frame clones are kept and a portion is missing. The sample includes roughly 2.4 million clones, 90% to 96% of them seen just once. J lost 4 bases, V lost 6 bases, and 16 bases had no gene match. In germline, CDR1 is KGHSH, CDR2 LQKENI. The CDR3 totals 17 residues. Note on this clone: Its specificity is unknown.

The source is a man younger than 30 in good health. The material sequenced was naive CD4+ T cells sorted from blood. Subset here: CD45RA+ positively selected. The V gene is TRBV18, the J gene TRBJ2-7, with 9 bases identical to TRBD2. The CDR3 spells CASSLTARAGGGYEQYF. In DNA form, the CDR3 reads TGTGCCAGCTCCCTTACAGCTAGAGCGGGAGGAGGGTACGAGCAGTACTTC.